The rows below give T cell receptor beta chains drawn from one sample of a study of blood T cell repertoires in COVID-19. Only in-frame clones appear in the TCRdb table, and some are missing; sequencing was by immunoSEQ multiplex PCR. The sample holds roughly 220,000 clones, about 85% seen once. The source material was peripheral blood. The receptor set was obtained from a man younger than 40 with active or convalescent COVID-19. The conserved cysteine and the conserved F or W are not part of the CDR3 here. The D gene is left open where the match is weak.

D gene	CDR3 length	V gene	J gene	CDR3 protein
TRBD2	18	TRBV14	TRBJ2-1	ASSQARASGGQSSYNEQF
TRBD1	11	TRBV7-3	TRBJ1-5	ASSSTGGQPQH
-	11	TRBV5-1	TRBJ1-1	ASSKPPGTEAF
-	14	TRBV10-1	TRBJ2-5	ASSFQADPRKETQY
TRBD2	12	TRBV30	TRBJ2-3	AWIAGGVTDTQY
-	13	TRBV12-5	TRBJ2-2	ASGLGQGNTGELF
-	15	TRBV5-1	TRBJ1-6	ASSYLDSSSYNSPLH
TRBD1	12	TRBV7-2	TRBJ2-3	ASSPKTGSNTQY
TRBD2	13	TRBV7-9	TRBJ2-7	ASSFPASGNYEQY
-	11	TRBV6-6	TRBJ1-1	ASSYRGNTEAF
-	11	TRBV6-5	TRBJ2-5	ASREGARETQY
TRBD1	14	TRBV7-9	TRBJ2-3	ASRTMDRGETDTQY
-	10	TRBV3-1/TRBV3-2	TRBJ2-1	ASSQGPLPQF
-	12	TRBV15	TRBJ2-1	ATSRVGPSDEQF
-	10	TRBV13	TRBJ1-6	ASRGGNSPLH
TRBD2	14	TRBV19	TRBJ2-2	ASMWTAGGYTGELF
TRBD2	14	TRBV6-6	TRBJ2-7	ASSPGGGRGAYEQY
TRBD1	13	TRBV27	TRBJ2-5	ASSRDRDGGETQY
-	11	TRBV11-2	TRBJ2-7	ASRLLSTYEQY
TRBD2	19	TRBV9	TRBJ2-1	ASSVGPPTSGSSWSYNEQF
-	12	TRBV2	TRBJ2-7	ASWTGQSFYEQY
TRBD1	10	TRBV9	TRBJ2-7	ASSYGQGEQY
-	13	TRBV4-1	TRBJ1-4	ASSPPGQTNEKLF
-	13	TRBV4-3	TRBJ1-6	ASSQEGADNSPLH
-	11	TRBV30	TRBJ2-5	ARRGAVQETQY
-	11	TRBV28	TRBJ1-4	ASSRGGDEKLF
-	13	TRBV7-9	TRBJ2-1	ASSFLEGGHNEQF